The clone carrying this T cell receptor (beta chain) was seen at least ten times. TCRdb re-analysed the 5' RACE reads in MiXCR, keeping a single row per CDR3 protein. The data hold approximately 430,000 distinct CDR3 sequences, with about 22% observed a single time. The data stem from a study of T-cell memory formation after mild COVID-19. The clonotype comes from an adult woman who had mild COVID-19 (a few samples of this study predate the infection). Cell type and time point are not known. Sequenced sample: PBMCs or a T cell subset sorted from them (not recorded which).

The chain's CDR3 is CASSSTAPYGYTF. CDR3 DNA: TGTGCCAGCAGCTCCACCGCCCCCTATGGCTACACCTTC. The chain joins TRBV12-3 or TRBV12-4 to TRBJ1-2, with D unresolved. The CDR3 has 13 amino acids. Trimming pared 6 bases from V and 4 bases from J, leaving 12 bases between.